The entry that follows covers one T cell receptor beta chain sequence. This sample is drawn from a study of blood T cell repertoires in COVID-19. Study context: T cells, B-cell-depleted T cells, or PBMCs provided the cDNA or gDNA that served as material.

Trimming shortened V by 5 bases and J by 3 bases, and 25 bases separated the two germline ends. Germline CDR1 is GTSNPN and CDR2 is SVGIG (reference sequence). The CDR3 totals 17 residues. The protocol was immunoSEQ multiplex PCR, while the TCRdb copy is restricted to in-frame clones and leaves out a portion. Counted here are around 190,000 clones, 75% to 80% occurring once; the ten biggest clones make up around 7.9%. Material: peripheral blood. The chain employs TRBV30 and TRBJ2-5, with D unresolved. The sequence was collected from a woman between 45 and 65 years old with active or convalescent COVID-19. CDR3 DNA: TGTGCCTGGTACCTCAATCACCGCCCCCCCTCTAAAGAGACCCAGTACTTC. This encodes CAWYLNHRPPSKETQYF.